This T cell receptor (beta chain) is from a study of regulatory T cells in long-lasting Graves disease. Study-wide results and limits: Persistent disease preferred TRBV28, TRBJ1-2 and TRBJ2-5; new disease, TRBV20-1 and TRBJ2-1.

This clonotype was found many times. The antigen remains unidentified. From germline, CDR1 is DFQATT and CDR2 SNEGSKA (reference sequence). V was shortened by 3 bases and J by 7 bases, with 7 bases between the two germline ends. The CDR3 spans 11 residues. Libraries of TCR beta came from iRepertoire HTBI primers plus Arm-PCR of CDR3 regions. One entry per CDR3 protein results from TCRdb running MiXCR on the multiplex PCR reads. The table shows about 540,000 distinct CDR3 sequences, with roughly 14% occurring only once. As for time point: newly diagnosed GD, antithyroid drugs for less than 3 months. There was RNA extracted from PBMCs, and the TCR library was made from it. The sample was also reused in another study, on T cells in Graves' hyperthyroidism and ophthalmopathy. As that study records: Uncontrolled infection, other autoimmune disease, pregnancy or lactation led to exclusion. Separating ophthalmopathy from stable hyperthyroidism was achieved by a 13 V-J model.

The chain is built from TRBV20-1 and TRBJ1-5; D gene unclear. This specimen consisted of peripheral blood mononuclear cells (PBMCs), obtained at new diagnosis, from a patient treated with antithyroid drugs. The clonotype originates from a man younger than 40 with Graves disease. DNA of the CDR3: TGCAGTGCTAGTTCGGACCAGCCCCAGCATTTT. Its translation is CSASSDQPQHF.